This entry lists 15 T cell receptor beta chains sequenced from one sample in a study of CD8 T cells in ankylosing spondylitis. A single record per CDR3 protein comes from TCRdb applying MiXCR to the 5' RACE reads. The sample holds about 39,000 distinct CDR3 sequences, approximately 10% seen once. Material for sequencing was blood, either unsorted or a sorted T cell fraction (not recorded which). These receptors were collected from a male donor with ankylosing spondylitis or in good health (not recorded which).

This clonotype was picked up many times. J is TRBJ2-7 and V is TRBV20-1; 7 bases align to TRBD2. CDR3 length: 13 residues. The germline CDR1 and CDR2 sequences are DFQATT and SNEGSKA (reference sequence). J was trimmed by 0 bases and V by 6 bases; bases with no gene match: 5. The CDR3 DNA is TGCAGTGCGGAGGAGCGGGACTCCTACGAGCAGTACTTC. Translation: CSAEERDSYEQYF.

This clonotype showed up many times. This chain connects TRBV7-9 to TRBJ2-7; D is uncertain. Trimming shortened V by 1 base and J by 5 bases, and 6 bases separated the two germline ends. The CDR3 has 12 residues. Germline V lookup: CDR1 SEHNR, CDR2 FQNEAQ (reference sequence). The CDR3: CASSLVSHEQYF. The CDR3, as DNA: TGTGCCAGCAGCTTAGTTTCCCACGAGCAGTACTTC.

In its sample, this clonotype is medium-sized (0.01 to 0.1%). V gene TRBV5-1 combines with J gene TRBJ2-1; D is unclear. Germline values: CDR1 SGHRS, CDR2 YFSETQ. The CDR3 is 13 amino acids. V was trimmed by 4 bases and J by 6 bases, leaving 11 bases between them. CDR3 sequence reads: CASSHPPGNEQFF. The CDR3 region has the DNA TGCGCCAGCAGCCACCCCCCCGGCAATGAGCAGTTCTTC. The entire variable domain, with the rest obtained from reference TRBV5-1 and TRBJ2-1, is as follows: KAGVTQTPRYLIKTRGQQVTLSCSPISGHRSVSWYQQTPGQGLQFLFEYFSETQRNKGNFPGRFSGRQFSNSRSEMNVSTLELGDSALYLCASSHPPGNEQFFGPGTRLTVL.

The table lists this clonotype with many counts. The chain joins TRBV7-2 to TRBJ2-1; 12 bases match TRBD2. The CDR3 is made up of 17 amino acids. The germline CDR1 and CDR2 sequences are SGHTA and FQGNSA. Trimming removed 4 bases from V and 7 bases from J; junction bases left unmatched: 11. DNA of the CDR3: TGTGCCAGCAGCTCTCAACCGACTAGCGGGAGTAGAAATGAGCAGTTCTTC. Amino acids: CASSSQPTSGSRNEQFF.

This clonotype appeared many times. Here the CDR3 reads CATSWGESQPQHF. The CDR3 DNA sequence: TGTGCCACCAGCTGGGGAGAAAGTCAGCCCCAGCATTTT. The chain couples TRBV15 to TRBJ1-5; the D is unclear. Trimming removed 5 bases from V and 6 bases from J, with 11 bases in between. CDR3 length: 13 residues. Germline CDR1 and CDR2: LNHNV and YYDKDF (reference sequence).

This clonotype was recorded at least ten times. The chain couples TRBV12-3 or TRBV12-4 to TRBJ1-5, with D possibly matching TRBD1 (5 bases). The germline V and J ends were trimmed by 5 bases and 6 bases, with 8 bases remaining between them. The CDR3 loop spans 12 amino acids. The CDR3 DNA is TGTGCCAGCAGTCGTACAGGTCAGCCCCAGCATTTT. Its translation: CASSRTGQPQHF.

This clonotype was picked up many times. This chain connects TRBV24-1 to TRBJ2-1; D is tentatively TRBD1 or TRBD2 (5 bases each). Trimming shortened V by 5 bases and J by 4 bases, and 14 bases separated the two germline ends. This CDR3 region has 15 residues. In germline, CDR1 is KGHDR, CDR2 SFDVKD. CDR3 coding DNA: TGTGCCACCAGTGTTGTCCAGGGAGCGTACAATGAGCAGTTCTTC. This sequence encodes CATSVVQGAYNEQFF.

This clonotype occurred many times. This chain connects TRBV20-1 to TRBJ2-1, with D maybe TRBD2 (5 bases). Trimming took off 4 bases at V and 2 bases at J, with 9 bases between the two ends. The CDR3 loop spans 13 amino acids. CDR1 and CDR2 from the germline V gene are DFQATT and SNEGSKA (reference sequence). CDR3 in amino acids: CSATAAAYNEQFF. The DNA for the CDR3 is TGCAGTGCTACAGCGGCCGCCTACAATGAGCAGTTCTTC.

Many counts were recorded for this clonotype. The J gene is TRBJ1-2, the V gene TRBV19, with D possibly matching TRBD1 (5 bases). V was clipped by 3 bases and J by 0 bases, with 11 bases between them. The CDR3 contains 15 residues. Per germline, CDR1 LNHDA and CDR2 SQIVND (reference sequence). Here the CDR3 reads CASSIGQGSNYGYTF. The CDR3 nucleotides read TGTGCCAGTAGTATTGGGCAGGGTTCTAACTATGGCTACACCTTC. Full variable domain (outside the CDR3, taken from reference TRBV19 and TRBJ1-2): DGGITQSPKYLFRKEGQNVTLSCEQNLNHDAMYWYRQDPGQGLRLIYYSQIVNDFQKGDIAEGYSVSREKKESFPLTVTSAQKNPTAFYLCASSIGQGSNYGYTFGSGTRLTVV.

In this sample, this clonotype turned up many times. V usage is TRBV9 and J usage is TRBJ2-3; no clear D gene. The CDR3 consists of 14 residues. Trimming cost V 0 bases and J 0 bases, with 5 bases left between them. In germline, CDR1 is SGDLS, CDR2 YYNGEE. The CDR3 nucleotides read TGTGCCAGCAGCGTAGGCGCTAGCACAGATACGCAGTATTTT. Translation gives CASSVGASTDTQYF.

The chain recombines TRBV29-1 with TRBJ1-5; D might be TRBD1 (5 bases). CDR3 length: 14 amino acids. V gave up 5 bases and J gave up 0 bases, with 11 bases separating them. The germline V gene has CDR1 SQVTM and CDR2 ANQGSEA. The CDR3 sequence is CSVTGQDSNQPQHF. Here the CDR3 DNA reads TGCAGCGTTACAGGACAAGATAGCAATCAGCCCCAGCATTTT.

Many counts were recorded for this clonotype. The V call is TRBV15, the J call TRBJ1-5; 8 bases align to TRBD1. J gave up 7 bases and V 5 bases, and 10 bases lay outside the gene matches. The CDR3 is 15 amino acids. Per germline, CDR1 LNHNV and CDR2 YYDKDF (reference sequence). The CDR3 reads CATSQPQGGLQPQHF. CDR3 nucleotide sequence: TGTGCCACCAGCCAGCCACAGGGGGGTCTACAGCCCCAGCATTTT. Full variable domain (outside the CDR3, taken from reference TRBV15 and TRBJ1-5): DAMVIQNPRYQVTQFGKPVTLSCSQTLNHNVMYWYQQKSSQAPKLLFHYYDKDFNNEADTPDNFQSRRPNTSFCFLDIRSPGLGDTAMYLCATSQPQGGLQPQHFGDGTRLSIL.

J is TRBJ2-7 and V is TRBV5-5; D unresolved. The length of the CDR3 is 13 residues. The V end was cut by 0 bases, the J end by 1 base, with 5 bases between. Germline V CDR1 and CDR2: SGHKS, YYEKEE (reference sequence). The chain's CDR3 is CASSLVTSYEQYF. The DNA of the CDR3 is TGTGCCAGCAGCTTGGTGACTTCCTACGAGCAGTACTTC.

This clonotype was observed once. Germline is not matched at one junction end, which may reflect a read error. The chain recombines TRBV4-2 with TRBJ2-5, with 8 bases aligning to TRBD1. This CDR3 is built from 13 residues. The germline V gene has CDR1 LGHNA and CDR2 YNFKEQ. The CDR3 is CAISPGTGETQYF. The CDR3 nucleotides are TGTGCCATCAGCCCCGGGACAGGCGAGACCCAGTACTTC.

V usage is TRBV2 and J usage is TRBJ1-1, with D possibly being TRBD1 (5 bases). The CDR3 is 13 residues long. V lost 5 bases and J lost 5, with 12 bases in between. Germline V lookup: CDR1 SNHLY, CDR2 FYNNEI. The chain's CDR3 is CASSQGEKTEAFF. CDR3 nucleotides: TGTGCCAGCAGTCAGGGAGAGAAGACTGAAGCTTTCTTT.